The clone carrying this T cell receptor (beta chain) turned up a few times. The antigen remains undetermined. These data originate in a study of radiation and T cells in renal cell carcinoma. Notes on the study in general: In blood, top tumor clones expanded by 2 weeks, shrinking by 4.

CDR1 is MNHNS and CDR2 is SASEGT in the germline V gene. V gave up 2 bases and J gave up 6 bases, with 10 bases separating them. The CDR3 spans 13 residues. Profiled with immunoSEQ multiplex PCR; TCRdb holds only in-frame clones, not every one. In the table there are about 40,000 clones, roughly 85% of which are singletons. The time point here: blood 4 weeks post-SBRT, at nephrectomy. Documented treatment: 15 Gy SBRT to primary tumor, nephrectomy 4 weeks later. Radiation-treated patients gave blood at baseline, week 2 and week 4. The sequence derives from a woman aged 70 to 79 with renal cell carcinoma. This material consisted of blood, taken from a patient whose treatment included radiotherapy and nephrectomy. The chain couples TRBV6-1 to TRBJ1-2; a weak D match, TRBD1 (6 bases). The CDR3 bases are TGTGCCAGCAGTGAAACGTGGACAGATGGCTACACCTTC. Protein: CASSETWTDGYTF.